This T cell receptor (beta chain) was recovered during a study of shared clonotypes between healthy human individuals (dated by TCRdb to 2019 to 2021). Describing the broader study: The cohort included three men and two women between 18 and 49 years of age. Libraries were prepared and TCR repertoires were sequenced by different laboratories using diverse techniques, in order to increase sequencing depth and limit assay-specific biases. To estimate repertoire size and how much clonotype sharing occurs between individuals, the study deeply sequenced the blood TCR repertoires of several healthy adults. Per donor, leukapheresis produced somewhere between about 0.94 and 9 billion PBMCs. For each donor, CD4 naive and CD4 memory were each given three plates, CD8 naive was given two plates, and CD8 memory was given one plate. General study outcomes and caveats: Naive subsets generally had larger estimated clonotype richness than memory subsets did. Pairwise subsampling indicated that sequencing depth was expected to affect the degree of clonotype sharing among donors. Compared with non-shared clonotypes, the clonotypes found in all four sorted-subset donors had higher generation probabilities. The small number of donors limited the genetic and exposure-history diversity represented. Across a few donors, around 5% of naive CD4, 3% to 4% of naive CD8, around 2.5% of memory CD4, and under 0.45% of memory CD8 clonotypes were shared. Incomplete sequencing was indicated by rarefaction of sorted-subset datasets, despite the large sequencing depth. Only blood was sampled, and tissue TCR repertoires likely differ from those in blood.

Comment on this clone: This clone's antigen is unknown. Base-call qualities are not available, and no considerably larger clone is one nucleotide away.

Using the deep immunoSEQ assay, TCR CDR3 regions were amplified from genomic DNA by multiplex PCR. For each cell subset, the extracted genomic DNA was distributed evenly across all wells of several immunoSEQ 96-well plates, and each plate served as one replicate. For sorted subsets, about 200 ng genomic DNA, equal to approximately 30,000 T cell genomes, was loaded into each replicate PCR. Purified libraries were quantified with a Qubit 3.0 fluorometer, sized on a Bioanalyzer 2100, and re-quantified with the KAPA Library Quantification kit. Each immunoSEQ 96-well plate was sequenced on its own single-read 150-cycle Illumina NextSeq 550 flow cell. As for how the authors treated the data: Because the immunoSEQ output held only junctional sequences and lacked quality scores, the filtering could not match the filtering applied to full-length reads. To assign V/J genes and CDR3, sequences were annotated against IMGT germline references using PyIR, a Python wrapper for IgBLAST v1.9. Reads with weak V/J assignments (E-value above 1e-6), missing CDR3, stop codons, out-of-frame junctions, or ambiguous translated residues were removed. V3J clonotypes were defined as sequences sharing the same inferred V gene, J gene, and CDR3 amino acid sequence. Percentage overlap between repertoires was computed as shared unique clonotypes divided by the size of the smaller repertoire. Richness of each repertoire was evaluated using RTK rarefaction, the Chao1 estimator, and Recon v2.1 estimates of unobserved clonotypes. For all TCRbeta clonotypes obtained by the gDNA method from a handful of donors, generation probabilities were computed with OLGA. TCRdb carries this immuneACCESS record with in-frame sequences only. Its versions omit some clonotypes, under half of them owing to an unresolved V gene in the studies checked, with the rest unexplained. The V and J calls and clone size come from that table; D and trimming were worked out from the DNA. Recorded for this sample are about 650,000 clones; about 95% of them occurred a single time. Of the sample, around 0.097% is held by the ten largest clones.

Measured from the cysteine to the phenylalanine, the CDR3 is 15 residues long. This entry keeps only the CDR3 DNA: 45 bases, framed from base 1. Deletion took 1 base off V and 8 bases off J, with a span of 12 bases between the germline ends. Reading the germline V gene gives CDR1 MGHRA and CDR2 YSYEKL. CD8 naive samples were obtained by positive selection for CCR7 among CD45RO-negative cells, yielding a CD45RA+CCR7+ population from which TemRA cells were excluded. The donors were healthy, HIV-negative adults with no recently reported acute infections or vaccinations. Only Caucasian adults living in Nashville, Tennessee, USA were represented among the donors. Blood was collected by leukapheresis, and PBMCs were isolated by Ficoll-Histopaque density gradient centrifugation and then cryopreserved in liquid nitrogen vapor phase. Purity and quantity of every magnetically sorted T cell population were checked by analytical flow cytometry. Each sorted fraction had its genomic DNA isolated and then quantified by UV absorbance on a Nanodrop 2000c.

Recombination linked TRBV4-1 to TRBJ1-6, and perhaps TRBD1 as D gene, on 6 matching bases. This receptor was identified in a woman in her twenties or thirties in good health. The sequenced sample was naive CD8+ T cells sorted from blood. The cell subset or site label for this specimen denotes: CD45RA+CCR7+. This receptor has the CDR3 CASSQGRDTYSPLHF. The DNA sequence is TGCGCCAGCAGCCAAGGCCGGGACACTTATTCACCCCTCCACTTT.